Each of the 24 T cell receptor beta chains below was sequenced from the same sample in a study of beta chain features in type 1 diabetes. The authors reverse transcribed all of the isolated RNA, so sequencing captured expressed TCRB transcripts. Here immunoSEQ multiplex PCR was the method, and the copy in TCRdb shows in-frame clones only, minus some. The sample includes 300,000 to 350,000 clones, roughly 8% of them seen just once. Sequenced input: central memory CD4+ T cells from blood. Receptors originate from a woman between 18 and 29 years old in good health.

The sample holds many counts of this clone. In nucleotides, the CDR3 is TGTGCCAGTAATCCGGGAGGGCCCAACCTCTCCGAGCAGTTCTTC. Translating it yields CASNPGGPNLSEQFF. The V gene is TRBV13, the J gene TRBJ2-1; 8 bases line up with TRBD2. Germline V gene data show CDR1 as PRHDT and CDR2 as FYEKMQ (reference sequence). V trimming: 9 bases; J trimming: 10 bases; junction bases outside the gene matches: 17. The CDR3 consists of 15 residues. Drawing the rest from reference TRBV13 and TRBJ2-1, the complete variable domain is AAGVIQSPRHLIKEKRETATLKCYPIPRHDTVYWYQQGPGQDPQFLISFYEKMQSDKGSIPDRFSAQQFSDYHSELNMSSLELGDSALYFCASNPGGPNLSEQFFGPGTRLTVL.

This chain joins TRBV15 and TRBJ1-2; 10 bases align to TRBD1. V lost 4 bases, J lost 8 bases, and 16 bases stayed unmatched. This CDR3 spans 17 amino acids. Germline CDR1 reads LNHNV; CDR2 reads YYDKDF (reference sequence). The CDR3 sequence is CATSNHLSGQGIGGYTF. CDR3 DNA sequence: TGTGCCACCAGCAACCACCTCTCGGGACAGGGGATCGGGGGCTACACCTTC.

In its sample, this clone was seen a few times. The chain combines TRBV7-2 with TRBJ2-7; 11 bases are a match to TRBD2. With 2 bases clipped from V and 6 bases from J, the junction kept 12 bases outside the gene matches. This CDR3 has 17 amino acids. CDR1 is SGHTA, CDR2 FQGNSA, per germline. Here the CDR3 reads CASSLTGPTSGTGEQYF. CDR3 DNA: TGTGCCAGCAGCTTAACAGGGCCGACTAGCGGGACGGGCGAGCAGTACTTC.

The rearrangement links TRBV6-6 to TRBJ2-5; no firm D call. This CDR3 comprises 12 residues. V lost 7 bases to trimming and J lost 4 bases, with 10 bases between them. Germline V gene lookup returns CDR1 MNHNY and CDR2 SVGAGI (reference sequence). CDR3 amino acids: CASTTSPETQYF. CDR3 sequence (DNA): TGTGCCAGCACAACGTCCCCAGAGACCCAGTACTTC.

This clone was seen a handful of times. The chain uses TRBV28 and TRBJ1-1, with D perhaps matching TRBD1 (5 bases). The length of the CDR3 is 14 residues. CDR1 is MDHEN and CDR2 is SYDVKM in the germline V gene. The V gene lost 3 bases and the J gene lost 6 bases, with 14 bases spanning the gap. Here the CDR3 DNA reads TGTGCCAGCAGTTTGGTTCAGGGTTTTGCTGAAGCTTTCTTT. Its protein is CASSLVQGFAEAFF.

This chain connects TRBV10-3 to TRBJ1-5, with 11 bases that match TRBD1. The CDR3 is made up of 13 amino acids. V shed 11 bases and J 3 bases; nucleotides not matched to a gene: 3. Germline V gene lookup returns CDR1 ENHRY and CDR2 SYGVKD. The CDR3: CASGQGVNQPQHF. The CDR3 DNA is TGTGCCTCGGGACAGGGGGTCAATCAGCCCCAGCATTTT.

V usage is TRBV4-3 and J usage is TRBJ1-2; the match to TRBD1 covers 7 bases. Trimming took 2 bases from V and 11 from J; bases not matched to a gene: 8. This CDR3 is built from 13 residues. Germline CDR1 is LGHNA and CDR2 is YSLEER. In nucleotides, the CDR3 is TGCGCCAGCAGCCAAATCCGGGACAGAGAGTACACCTTC. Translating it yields CASSQIRDREYTF.

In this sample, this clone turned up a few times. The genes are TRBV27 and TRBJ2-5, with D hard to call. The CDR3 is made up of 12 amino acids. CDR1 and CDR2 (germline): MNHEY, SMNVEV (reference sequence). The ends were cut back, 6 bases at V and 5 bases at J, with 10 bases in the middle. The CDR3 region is CASRTARETQYF. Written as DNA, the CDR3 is TGTGCCAGCAGAACGGCTCGGGAGACCCAGTACTTC.

The chain's CDR3 is CASGGGYSGANVLTF. In DNA, the CDR3 is TGTGCCAGTGGGGGCGGTTACTCTGGGGCCAACGTCCTGACTTTC. The gene calls are TRBV2 and TRBJ2-6; a weak D match, TRBD1 (6 bases). Per germline, CDR1 SNHLY and CDR2 FYNNEI. The CDR3 loop spans 15 amino acids. V shed 9 bases and J shed 0 bases, with 12 bases lying between them.

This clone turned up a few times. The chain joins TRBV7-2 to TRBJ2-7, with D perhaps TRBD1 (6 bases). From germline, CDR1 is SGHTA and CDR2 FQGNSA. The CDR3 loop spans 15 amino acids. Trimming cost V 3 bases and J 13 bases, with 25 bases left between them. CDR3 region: CASSLTDRSSGPPYF. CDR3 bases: TGTGCCAGCAGCTTGACTGACAGGTCGTCGGGCCCGCCATACTTC.

CDR3 sequence: CASSFLTGNTEAFF. DNA for the CDR3: TGCGCCAGCAGCTTCCTGACAGGGAACACTGAAGCTTTCTTT. The chain combines TRBV5-1 with TRBJ1-1; tentatively, D is TRBD1 (6 bases). Trimming removed 2 bases from V and 1 base from J, with 9 bases in between. This CDR3 region has 14 residues. Germline V gene lookup returns CDR1 SGHRS and CDR2 YFSETQ. The full variable domain, rest sourced from reference TRBV5-1 and TRBJ1-1, is KAGVTQTPRYLIKTRGQQVTLSCSPISGHRSVSWYQQTPGQGLQFLFEYFSETQRNKGNFPGRFSGRQFSNSRSEMNVSTLELGDSALYLCASSFLTGNTEAFFGQGTRLTVV.

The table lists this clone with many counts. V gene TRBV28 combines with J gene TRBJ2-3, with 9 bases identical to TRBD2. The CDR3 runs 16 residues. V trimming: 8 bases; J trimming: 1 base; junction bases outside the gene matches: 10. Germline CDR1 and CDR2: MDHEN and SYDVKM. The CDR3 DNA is TGTGCCAGCTACGCGGGGGGGAACACCCGCACAGATACGCAGTATTTT. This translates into CASYAGGNTRTDTQYF.

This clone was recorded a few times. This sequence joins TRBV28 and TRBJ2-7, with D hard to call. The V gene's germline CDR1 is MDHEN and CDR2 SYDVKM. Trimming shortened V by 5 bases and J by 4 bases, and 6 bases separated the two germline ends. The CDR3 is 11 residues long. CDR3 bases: TGTGCCAGCAGTGTCCTTTACGAGCAGTACTTC. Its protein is CASSVLYEQYF.

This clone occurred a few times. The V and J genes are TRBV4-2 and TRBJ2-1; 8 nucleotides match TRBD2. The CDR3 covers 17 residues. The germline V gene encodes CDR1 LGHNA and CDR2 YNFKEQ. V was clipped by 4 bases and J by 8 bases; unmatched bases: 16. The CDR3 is CASSRNPSGSRGHEQFF. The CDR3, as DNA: TGTGCCAGCAGCCGCAATCCTAGCGGGTCTAGGGGACATGAGCAGTTCTTC.

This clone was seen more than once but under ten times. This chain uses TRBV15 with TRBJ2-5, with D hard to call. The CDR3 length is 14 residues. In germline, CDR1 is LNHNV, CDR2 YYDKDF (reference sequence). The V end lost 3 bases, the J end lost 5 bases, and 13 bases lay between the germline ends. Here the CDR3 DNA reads TGTGCCACCAGCAGGGACCCCAACGTCGAGACCCAGTACTTC. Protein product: CATSRDPNVETQYF.

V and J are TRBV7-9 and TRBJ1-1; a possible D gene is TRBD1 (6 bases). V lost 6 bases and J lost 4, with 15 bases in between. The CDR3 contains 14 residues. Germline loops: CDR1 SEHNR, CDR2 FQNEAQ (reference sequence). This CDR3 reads CASSEQGLSTEAFF. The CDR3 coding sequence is TGTGCCAGCAGTGAACAGGGTTTGAGCACTGAAGCTTTCTTT.

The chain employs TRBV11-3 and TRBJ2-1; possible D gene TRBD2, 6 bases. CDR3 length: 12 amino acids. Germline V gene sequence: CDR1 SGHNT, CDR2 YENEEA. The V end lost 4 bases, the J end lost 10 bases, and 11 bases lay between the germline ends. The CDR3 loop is CASSYSAGEQFF. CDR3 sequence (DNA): TGTGCCAGCAGCTATAGCGCGGGGGAGCAGTTCTTC.

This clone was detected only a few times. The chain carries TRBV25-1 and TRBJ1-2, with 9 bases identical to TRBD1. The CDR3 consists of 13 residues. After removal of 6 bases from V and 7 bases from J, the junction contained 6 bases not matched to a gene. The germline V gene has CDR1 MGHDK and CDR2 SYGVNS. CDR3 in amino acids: CASSAGTGSGYTF. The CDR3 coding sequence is TGTGCCAGCAGCGCCGGGACAGGGTCTGGCTACACCTTC.

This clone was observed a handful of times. The CDR3: CASSLTGRLQGELFF. The CDR3 DNA is TGTGCCAGCAGCTTAACCGGGCGCCTTCAGGGGGAGCTGTTTTTT. V gene TRBV7-2 combines with J gene TRBJ2-2; D remains unclear. The CDR3 is 15 amino acids. In germline, CDR1 is SGHTA, CDR2 FQGNSA. Between the trimmed V and J ends, which lost 2 bases and 8 bases, there was a span of 15 bases.

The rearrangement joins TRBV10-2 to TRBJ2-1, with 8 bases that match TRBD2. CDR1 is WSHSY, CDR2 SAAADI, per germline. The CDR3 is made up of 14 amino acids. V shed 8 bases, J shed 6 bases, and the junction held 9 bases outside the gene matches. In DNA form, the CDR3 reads TGCGCCAGCTCCGGGACTAGGGTTGTCAATGAGCAGTTCTTC. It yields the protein CASSGTRVVNEQFF.

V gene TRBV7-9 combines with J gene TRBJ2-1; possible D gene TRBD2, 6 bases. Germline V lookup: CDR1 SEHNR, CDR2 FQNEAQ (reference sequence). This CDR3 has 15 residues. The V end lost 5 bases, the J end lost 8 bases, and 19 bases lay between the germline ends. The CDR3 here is CASSAGSSQADEQFF. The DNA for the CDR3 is TGTGCCAGCAGCGCCGGGAGTAGCCAAGCCGATGAGCAGTTCTTC.

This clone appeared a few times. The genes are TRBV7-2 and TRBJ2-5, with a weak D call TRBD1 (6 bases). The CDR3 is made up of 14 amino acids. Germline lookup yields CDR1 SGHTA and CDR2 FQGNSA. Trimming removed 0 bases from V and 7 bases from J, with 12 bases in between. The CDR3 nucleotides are TGTGCCAGCAGCTTAGCCTGGACAGTAAGGACCCAGTACTTC. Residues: CASSLAWTVRTQYF.

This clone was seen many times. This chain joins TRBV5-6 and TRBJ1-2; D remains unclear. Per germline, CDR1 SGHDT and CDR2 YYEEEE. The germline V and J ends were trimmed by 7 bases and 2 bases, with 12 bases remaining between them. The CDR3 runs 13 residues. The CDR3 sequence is CASQRGSNYGYTF. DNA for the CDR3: TGTGCCAGCCAGCGCGGCAGCAACTATGGCTACACCTTC. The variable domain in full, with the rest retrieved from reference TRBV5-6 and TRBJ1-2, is DAGVTQSPTHLIKTRGQQVTLRCSPKSGHDTVSWYQQALGQGPQFIFQYYEEEERQRGNFPDRFSGHQFPNYSSELNVNALLLGDSALYLCASQRGSNYGYTFGSGTRLTVV.

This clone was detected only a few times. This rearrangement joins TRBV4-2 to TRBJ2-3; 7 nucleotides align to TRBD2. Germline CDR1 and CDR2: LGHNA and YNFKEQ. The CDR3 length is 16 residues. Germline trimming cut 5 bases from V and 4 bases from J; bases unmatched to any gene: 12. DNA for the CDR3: TGTGCCAGCAGCTTGCGAGGCGGGAGAGGAGCAGATACGCAGTATTTT. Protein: CASSLRGGRGADTQYF.